This entry describes one T cell receptor beta chain. This entry is derived from a study of blood T cell repertoires in COVID-19. About the study: PBMCs, B-cell-depleted T cells, or T cells provided the cDNA or gDNA that made up the material.

Germline V gene data show CDR1 as SNHLY and CDR2 as FYNNEI. V was trimmed by 7 bases and J by 6 bases, leaving 17 bases between them. CDR3 length: 14 residues. The protocol was immunoSEQ multiplex PCR, while the TCRdb copy is restricted to in-frame clones and leaves out a portion. The sample contains about 160,000 clones, approximately 80% of which appear only once. The sequencing sample was made of peripheral blood. The rearrangement uses TRBV2 and TRBJ2-3, with a tentative D call TRBD2 (6 bases). This TCR came from a woman older than 75 with active or convalescent COVID-19. In DNA form, the CDR3 reads TGTGCCAGCACCTACGGGGGAGGAGTGGATACGCAGTATTTT. Protein: CASTYGGGVDTQYF. Looking up the rest from reference TRBV2 and TRBJ2-3 gives the full variable domain: EPEVTQTPSHQVTQMGQEVILRCVPISNHLYFYWYRQILGQKVEFLVSFYNNEISEKSEIFDDQFSVERPDGSNFTLKIRSTKLEDSAMYFCASTYGGGVDTQYFGPGTRLTVL.